Listed here are 10 T cell receptor beta chains from one sample, sequenced in a study of glioma-infiltrating T cells (dated by TCRdb to 2016 to 2018). The sequencer listed for this sample is Illumina MiSeq. TCR alpha and beta CDR3 regions were amplified with the iRepertoire nested amplicon-rescue multiplex PCR (arm-PCR) platform from RNA. Through fastp at Q25 and MiXCR, TCRdb rebuilt clones from the public reads, retaining in-frame beta chains. Rows are unified per CDR3 protein, each entry keeping the most common DNA and genes. Within this sample are 100,000 to 150,000 distinct CDR3 sequences, with approximately 24% of them counted one time only. Of the sample, about a quarter is held by the ten largest clones. The material sequenced was glioma tissue, nonneoplastic brain tissue, or PBMCs (not recorded which). The receptor source for this set is a human donor with low-grade glioma or glioblastoma, undergoing nonglioma brain surgery, or in good health (not recorded which).

This clonotype was found many times. V and J are TRBV4-1 and TRBJ2-3; D is possibly TRBD1 or TRBD2 (5 bases each). Between the trimmed V and J ends, which lost 0 bases and 8 bases, there was a span of 6 bases. The CDR3 is made up of 12 amino acids. Germline loops: CDR1 MGHRA, CDR2 YSYEKL. In nucleotides, the CDR3 is TGCGCCAGCAGCCAAGATGGGACTACGCAGTATTTT. Its protein product is CASSQDGTTQYF.

CDR3 nucleotides: TGTGCTTCCCAGGTGGGGCCCAGGGCTGAAGCTTTCTTT. This translates into CASQVGPRAEAFF. V usage is TRBV7-7 and J usage is TRBJ1-1; tentative D call: TRBD1 (5 bases). The CDR3 contains 13 residues. CDR1 and CDR2 (germline): SSHAT, FNYEAQ (reference sequence).

This clonotype was observed a single time. V and J are TRBV20-1 and TRBJ2-1; D may be TRBD1 (5 bases). The better agreement between TRBJ1-2 and the DNA end casts doubt on the J call. Germline V gives CDR1 DFQATT, CDR2 SNEGSKA (reference sequence). This CDR3 has 16 amino acids. The CDR3: CSAPGGLPTRDYGYTF. CDR3 DNA sequence: TGCAGTGCCCCCGGGGGACTTCCTACGCGGGACTATGGCTACACCTTC.

The rearrangement joins TRBV12-3 or TRBV12-4 to TRBJ1-2; 8 nucleotides match TRBD1. With 3 bases clipped from V and 5 bases from J, the junction kept 5 bases outside the gene matches. CDR3 length: 14 amino acids. CDR3 sequence: CASSFDRGGYGYTF. In DNA, the CDR3 is TGTGCCAGCAGTTTCGACAGGGGAGGTTATGGCTACACCTTC.

This clonotype was seen repeatedly, ten times or more. The rearrangement links TRBV6-6 to TRBJ1-5; TRBD1 might be the D (5 bases). V shed 0 bases and J shed 14 bases, with 14 bases lying between them. CDR1 is MNHNY and CDR2 is SVGAGI in the germline V gene (reference sequence). This CDR3 contains 13 residues. The CDR3 sequence: CASSYSAGRPKHF. CDR3 DNA: TGTGCCAGCAGTTACTCGGCAGGGCGCCCCAAGCATTTT.

This clonotype was observed at least ten times. The gene calls are TRBV25-1 and TRBJ1-6; no clear D gene. Germline V gene sequence: CDR1 MGHDK, CDR2 SYGVNS. This CDR3 is built from 15 residues. V gave up 1 base and J gave up 7 bases, with 11 bases separating them. The CDR3 here is CASSESAPSNSPLHF. The CDR3 nucleotides are TGTGCCAGCAGTGAATCCGCCCCAAGCAATTCACCCCTCCACTTT.

This rearrangement joins TRBV6-4 to TRBJ2-3; 10 nucleotides agree with TRBD2. Germline CDR1 MRHNA, CDR2 SNTAGT. The CDR3 extends over 16 amino acids. V lost 0 bases and J lost 7; bases outside the gene matches: 7. CDR3 residues: CASSDSTTSGANTQYF. The CDR3 DNA reads as TGTGCCAGCAGTGACTCGACTACTAGCGGGGCTAATACGCAGTATTTT.

This clonotype was picked up many times. Here the CDR3 DNA reads TGTGCCAGCAGCCCACAGCGGACGGGTCAAGAGACCCAGTACTTC. Encoded protein: CASSPQRTGQETQYF. V gene TRBV7-2 combines with J gene TRBJ2-5, with D maybe TRBD2 (5 bases). Looked up from germline, CDR1 is SGHTA and CDR2 is FQGNSA. CDR3 length: 15 residues. The ends were cut back, 5 bases at V and 2 bases at J, with 15 bases in the middle.

This clonotype was detected only a few times. The rearrangement links TRBV7-8 to TRBJ2-1; maybe TRBD1 (5 bases). V was clipped by 0 bases and J by 10 bases, with 10 bases between them. The germline gives CDR1 SGHVS, CDR2 FQNEAQ. This CDR3 spans 13 amino acids. The CDR3 is CASSLAQGYEQFF. DNA of the CDR3: TGTGCCAGCAGCTTAGCGCAGGGCTACGAGCAGTTCTTC.

This chain links TRBV6-1 with TRBJ1-2; D is ambiguous. The CDR3 loop spans 10 amino acids. Looked up from germline, CDR1 is MNHNS and CDR2 is SASEGT. Trimming stripped 10 bases from V and 3 bases from J, with 6 bases between. The CDR3, as DNA: TGTGCCACAAAGGACTATGGCTACACCTTC. Its translation: CATKDYGYTF.